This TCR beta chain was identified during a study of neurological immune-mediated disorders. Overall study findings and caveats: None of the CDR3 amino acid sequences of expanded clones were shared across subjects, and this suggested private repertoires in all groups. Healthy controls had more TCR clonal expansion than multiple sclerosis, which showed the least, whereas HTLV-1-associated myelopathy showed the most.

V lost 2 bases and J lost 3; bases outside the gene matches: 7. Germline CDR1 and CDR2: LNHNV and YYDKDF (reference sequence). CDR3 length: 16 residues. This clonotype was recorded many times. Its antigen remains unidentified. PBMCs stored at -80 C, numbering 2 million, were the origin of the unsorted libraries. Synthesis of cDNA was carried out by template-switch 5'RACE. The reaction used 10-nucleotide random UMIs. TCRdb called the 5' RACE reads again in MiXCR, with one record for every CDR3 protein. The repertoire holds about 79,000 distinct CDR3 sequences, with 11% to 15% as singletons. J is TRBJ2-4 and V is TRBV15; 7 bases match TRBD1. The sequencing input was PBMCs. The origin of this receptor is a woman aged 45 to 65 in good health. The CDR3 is CATSRSTGVVKNIQYF. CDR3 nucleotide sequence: TGTGCCACCAGCAGATCTACAGGGGTGGTCAAAAACATTCAGTACTTC.